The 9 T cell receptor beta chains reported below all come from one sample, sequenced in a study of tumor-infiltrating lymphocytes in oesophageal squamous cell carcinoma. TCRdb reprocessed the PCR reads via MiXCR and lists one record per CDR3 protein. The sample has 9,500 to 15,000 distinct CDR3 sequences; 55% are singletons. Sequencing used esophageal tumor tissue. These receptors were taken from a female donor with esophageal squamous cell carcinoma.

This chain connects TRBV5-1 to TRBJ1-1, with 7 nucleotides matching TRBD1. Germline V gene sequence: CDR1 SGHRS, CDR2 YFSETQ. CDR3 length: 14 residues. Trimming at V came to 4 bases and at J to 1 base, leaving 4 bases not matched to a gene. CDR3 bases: TGCGCCAGCAGCGACTACAGGGGGAACACTGAAGCTTTCTTT. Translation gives CASSDYRGNTEAFF.

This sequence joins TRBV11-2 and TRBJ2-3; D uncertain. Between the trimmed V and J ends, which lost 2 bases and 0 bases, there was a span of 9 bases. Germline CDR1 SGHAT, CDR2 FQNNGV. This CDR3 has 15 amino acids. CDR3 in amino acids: CASSLRVVSTDTQYF. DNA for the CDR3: TGTGCCAGCAGCTTAAGGGTTGTGAGCACAGATACGCAGTATTTT.

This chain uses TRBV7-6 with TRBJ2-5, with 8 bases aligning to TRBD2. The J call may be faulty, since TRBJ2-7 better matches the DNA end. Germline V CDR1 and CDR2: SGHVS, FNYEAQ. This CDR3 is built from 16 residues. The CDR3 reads CASSQTPGLVFHEQYF. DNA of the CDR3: TGTGCCAGCAGCCAAACCCCGGGACTAGTATTCCACGAGCAGTACTTC.

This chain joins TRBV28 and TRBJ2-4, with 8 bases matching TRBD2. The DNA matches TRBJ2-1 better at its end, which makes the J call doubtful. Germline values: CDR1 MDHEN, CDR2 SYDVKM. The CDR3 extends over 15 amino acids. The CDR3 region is CASSATSGLRDEQFF. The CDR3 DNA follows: TGTGCCAGCAGTGCCACTAGCGGACTTAGGGATGAGCAGTTCTTC.

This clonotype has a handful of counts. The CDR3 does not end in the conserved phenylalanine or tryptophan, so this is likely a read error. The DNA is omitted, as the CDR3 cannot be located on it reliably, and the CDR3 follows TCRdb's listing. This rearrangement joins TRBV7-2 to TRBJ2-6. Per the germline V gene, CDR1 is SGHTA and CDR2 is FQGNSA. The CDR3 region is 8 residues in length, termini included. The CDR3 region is CASSPSPT.

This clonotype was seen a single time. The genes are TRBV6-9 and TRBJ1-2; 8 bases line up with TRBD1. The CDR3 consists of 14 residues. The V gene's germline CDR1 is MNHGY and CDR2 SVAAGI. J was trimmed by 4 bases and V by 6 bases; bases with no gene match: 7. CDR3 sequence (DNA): TGTGCCAGCAGGCAGGGGGCGCGGGCCTATGGCTACACCTTC. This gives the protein CASRQGARAYGYTF.

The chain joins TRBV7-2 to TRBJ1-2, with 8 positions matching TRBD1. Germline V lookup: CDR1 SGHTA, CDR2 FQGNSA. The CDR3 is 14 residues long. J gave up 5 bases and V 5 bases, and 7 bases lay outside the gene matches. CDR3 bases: TGTGCCAGCAGCCCCGACAGGGGAACATATGGCTACACCTTC. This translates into CASSPDRGTYGYTF.

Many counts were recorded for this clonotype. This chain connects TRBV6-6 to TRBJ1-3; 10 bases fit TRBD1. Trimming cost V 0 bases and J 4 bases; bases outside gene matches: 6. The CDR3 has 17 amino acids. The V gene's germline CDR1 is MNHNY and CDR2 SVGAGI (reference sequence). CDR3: CASSYSGTGVLGNTIYF. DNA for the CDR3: TGTGCCAGCAGTTACTCCGGGACAGGGGTATTAGGAAACACCATATATTTT.

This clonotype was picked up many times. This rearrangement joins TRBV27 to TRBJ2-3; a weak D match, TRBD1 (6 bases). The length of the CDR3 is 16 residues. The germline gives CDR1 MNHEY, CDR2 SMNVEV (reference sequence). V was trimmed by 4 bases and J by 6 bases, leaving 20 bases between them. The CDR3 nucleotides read TGTGCCAGCAGTTCCTACAGGGATCATAGTGTGGATACGCAGTATTTT. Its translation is CASSSYRDHSVDTQYF.